The 24 T cell receptor beta chains given below trace back to one sample, sequenced in a study of T cell repertoires in cytomegalovirus infection. Their recognized antigens are unknown. TCRdb reprocessed the reads with MiXCR, giving one entry per CDR3 protein. The sample lists approximately 730,000 distinct CDR3 sequences, 29% occurring once. The sequencing here drew on cultured CD8+ T cells from PBMCs, taken from culture after CMV antigen stimulation. The source of these receptors is a human donor in good health (CMV status not recorded). Some clones in this sample may be carry-over from other donors' samples.

This clonotype was picked up a small number of times. The chain has TRBV27 and TRBJ2-3; TRBD2 matches at 7 bases. Per germline, CDR1 MNHEY and CDR2 SMNVEV (reference sequence). CDR3 length: 14 residues. Trimming took 5 bases from V and 5 from J; bases not matched to a gene: 7. CDR3 protein: CASSTGGSRDTQYF. CDR3 bases: TGTGCCAGCAGTACCGGGGGGTCAAGAGATACGCAGTATTTT.

The chain is built from TRBV7-3 and TRBJ2-3, with D possibly matching TRBD1 (5 bases). The CDR3 is made up of 13 amino acids. Per the germline V gene, CDR1 is SGHTA and CDR2 is FQGTGA. Deletions cut 5 bases from V and 13 bases from J, with 19 bases between. The CDR3 DNA follows: TGTGCCAGCAGCCCGTCGGACATGCCTGGGAAGTATTTT. This encodes CASSPSDMPGKYF.

The chain is built from TRBV5-4 and TRBJ1-1, with D possibly matching TRBD1 (5 bases). Germline V gives CDR1 SGHNT, CDR2 YYREEE (reference sequence). V was trimmed by 4 bases and J by 6 bases, leaving 16 bases between them. The CDR3 runs 14 residues. In nucleotides, the CDR3 is TGTGCCAGCAGCGGAGTCGGTGGGGCTGCTGAAGCTTTCTTT. This gives the protein CASSGVGGAAEAFF.

This clonotype has a handful of counts. The rearrangement uses TRBV5-1 and TRBJ1-3; the match to TRBD1 covers 8 bases. The V gene end was trimmed by 4 bases and the J gene end by 4 bases; junction bases not matched to a gene: 19. Germline CDR1 SGHRS, CDR2 YFSETQ. This CDR3 comprises 19 residues. The CDR3 DNA is TGCGCCAGCAGCCGGATGGGGACAGGTGACCTCTCGAAGGGAAACACCATATATTTT. Protein product: CASSRMGTGDLSKGNTIYF.

The V and J genes are TRBV2 and TRBJ1-2; perhaps TRBD1 as D (6 bases). Germline loops: CDR1 SNHLY, CDR2 FYNNEI. The CDR3 covers 13 residues. V was cut by 6 bases and J by 8 bases, with 16 bases left in between. The CDR3 loop is CASSNEDRRGYTF. The CDR3 DNA is TGTGCCAGCAGCAATGAAGACAGGCGAGGCTACACCTTC.

The sample holds a few counts of this clonotype. The V and J genes are TRBV7-9 and TRBJ2-7, with D unresolved. Germline V gives CDR1 SEHNR, CDR2 FQNEAQ (reference sequence). Trimming left V 5 bases short and J 4 bases short, with 12 bases between. The CDR3 contains 13 residues. The CDR3 coding sequence is TGTGCCAGCAGCCCTCGGCAGCGATACGAGCAGTACTTC. This sequence encodes CASSPRQRYEQYF.

At least ten counts were recorded for this clonotype. CDR3 residues: CASSLEAEANYGYTF. The DNA of the CDR3 is TGTGCCAGCAGCTTAGAGGCAGAGGCTAACTATGGCTACACCTTC. The chain links TRBV7-2 to TRBJ1-2; the D is unclear. This CDR3 contains 15 residues. V shed 1 base and J shed 0 bases, with 9 bases lying between them. In germline, CDR1 is SGHTA, CDR2 FQGNSA.

This clonotype was seen a few times. The chain carries TRBV27 and TRBJ1-2; D possibly corresponds to TRBD1 (5 bases). CDR1 and CDR2 (germline): MNHEY, SMNVEV (reference sequence). The CDR3 is made up of 15 amino acids. Trimming cost V 4 bases and J 2 bases, with 14 bases left between them. The CDR3 region has the DNA TGTGCCAGCAGTTCCCTTGGGACCACGAACTATGGCTACACCTTC. It codes for CASSSLGTTNYGYTF.

The gene calls are TRBV6-5 and TRBJ2-3, with TRBD1 matching over 8 bases. This CDR3 spans 16 amino acids. CDR1 MNHEY and CDR2 SVGAGI come from the germline V gene. J was trimmed by 1 base and V by 6 bases; bases with no gene match: 9. The CDR3, as DNA: TGTGCCAGCAGAAAGGGGACAGGACTTCGCACAGATACGCAGTATTTT. The encoded protein is CASRKGTGLRTDTQYF.

The rearrangement joins TRBV7-9 to TRBJ1-3, with D tentatively TRBD1 (5 bases). This CDR3 is built from 16 residues. V was pared by 2 bases and J by 0 bases, with 11 bases between. CDR1 is SEHNR and CDR2 is FQNEAQ in the germline V gene (reference sequence). The chain's CDR3 is CASSLPDRISGNTIYF. In DNA, the CDR3 is TGTGCCAGCAGCTTACCTGACAGAATCTCTGGAAACACCATATATTTT.

Only a few counts were recorded for this clonotype. The chain employs TRBV24-1 and TRBJ2-6; 8 bases fit TRBD1. Germline V CDR1 and CDR2: KGHDR, SFDVKD. The V segment lost 3 bases and the J segment 0 bases; nucleotides outside the gene matches: 6. CDR3 length: 18 residues. The CDR3 spells CATSDPTDRDSGANVLTF. As DNA, the CDR3 is TGTGCCACCAGTGATCCGACGGACAGGGACTCTGGGGCCAACGTCCTGACTTTC.

This clonotype was observed a few times. The V and J genes are TRBV7-9 and TRBJ2-6; a possible D gene is TRBD2 (5 bases). CDR3 size: 16 residues. Germline V gives CDR1 SEHNR, CDR2 FQNEAQ (reference sequence). Between the trimmed V and J ends, which lost 5 bases and 0 bases, there was a span of 11 bases. The CDR3 bases are TGTGCCAGCAGCCTGAATAGCGCCTCTGGGGCCAACGTCCTGACTTTC. It yields the protein CASSLNSASGANVLTF.

V is TRBV20-1 and J is TRBJ2-7; D is unclear. Trimming shortened V by 2 bases and J by 2 bases, and 7 bases separated the two germline ends. Germline V gives CDR1 DFQATT, CDR2 SNEGSKA (reference sequence). CDR3 length: 12 residues. The CDR3 is CSARFHTYEQYF. In DNA form, the CDR3 reads TGCAGTGCTAGATTTCACACCTACGAGCAGTACTTC.

The chain links TRBV3-1 to TRBJ2-5, with D possibly TRBD2 on 6 matching bases. The V gene lost 4 bases and the J gene lost 4 bases, with 13 bases spanning the gap. The CDR3 runs 14 residues. The germline gives CDR1 LGHDT, CDR2 YNNKEL (reference sequence). CDR3 sequence: CASSPGLSGETQYF. In DNA form, the CDR3 reads TGTGCCAGCAGCCCGGGACTTAGCGGAGAGACCCAGTACTTC.

This clonotype was recorded many times. This chain uses TRBV7-8 with TRBJ2-7; 9 positions match TRBD1. The J segment lost 2 bases and the V segment lost 4 bases, leaving 15 bases of the junction unmatched. The CDR3 spans 18 residues. Germline V gene lookup returns CDR1 SGHVS and CDR2 FQNEAQ. CDR3 nucleotide sequence: TGTGCCAGCAGCTCTCCGGGACAGGGCAGGACGGGCACCTACGAGCAGTACGTC. Its translation is CASSSPGQGRTGTYEQYV.

The table lists this clonotype with a few counts. The chain carries TRBV6-2 or TRBV6-3 and TRBJ2-3, with unresolved D. V was shortened by 6 bases and J by 7 bases, with 11 bases between the two germline ends. This CDR3 contains 12 residues. Germline CDR1 MNHEY, CDR2 SVGEGT. In nucleotides, the CDR3 is TGTGCCAGCAGAGAAGATCGTTATACGCAGTATTTT. This encodes CASREDRYTQYF.

This clonotype was detected ten times or more. This chain uses TRBV7-8 with TRBJ1-1; tentative D call: TRBD1 (5 bases). CDR1 is SGHVS and CDR2 is FQNEAQ in the germline V gene. Trimming left V 2 bases short and J 4 bases short, with 11 bases between. The CDR3 contains 14 residues. This CDR3 is CASSLLAGSTEAFF. In DNA, the CDR3 is TGTGCCAGCAGCTTACTTGCAGGGTCCACTGAAGCTTTCTTT.

This clonotype appeared a few times. The chain has TRBV7-2 and TRBJ2-5; 7 nucleotides align to TRBD2. Germline assignment: CDR1 SGHTA and CDR2 FQGNSA. CDR3 length equals 14 residues. The V segment lost 5 bases and the J segment 6 bases; nucleotides outside the gene matches: 9. This CDR3 reads CASSPELAYKTQYF. CDR3 DNA sequence: TGTGCCAGCAGCCCAGAACTAGCGTATAAGACCCAGTACTTC.

In its sample, this clonotype was seen a few times. The genes are TRBV7-9 and TRBJ1-2; TRBD1 matches 8 bases. Germline V gene sequence: CDR1 SEHNR, CDR2 FQNEAQ (reference sequence). Unmatched junction bases numbered 4, after V lost 5 bases and J lost 2 bases. This CDR3 spans 14 amino acids. The CDR3 reads CASSMTGVNYGYTF. CDR3 nucleotide sequence: TGTGCCAGCAGCATGACAGGGGTGAACTATGGCTACACCTTC.

The chain uses TRBV10-3 and TRBJ2-7, with TRBD2 as a possible D gene (6 bases). Germline lookup yields CDR1 ENHRY and CDR2 SYGVKD. V lost 4 bases to trimming and J lost 0 bases, with 16 bases between them. The CDR3 is 16 amino acids. The CDR3 loop reads CAISVGGQVASYEQYV. Here the CDR3 DNA reads TGTGCCATCAGTGTTGGAGGGCAGGTGGCCTCCTACGAGCAGTACGTC.

The chain is built from TRBV20-1 and TRBJ2-1, with TRBD1 matching 9 bases. CDR3 length: 16 amino acids. V dropped 0 bases and J dropped 15; count of bases not matched to a gene: 18. Per the germline V gene, CDR1 is DFQATT and CDR2 is SNEGSKA (reference sequence). CDR3 in amino acids: CSAREPGQGVLRRWFF. In DNA form, the CDR3 reads TGCAGTGCTAGAGAGCCGGGACAGGGCGTTCTAAGGCGGTGGTTCTTC.

This CDR3 is CASSLTGGPLDEQYV. Written as DNA, the CDR3 is TGTGCCAGCAGCCTAACAGGGGGACCCCTGGACGAGCAGTACGTC. The V call is TRBV6-8, the J call TRBJ2-7, with 8 bases fitting TRBD1. The CDR3 runs 15 residues. The junction had 12 bases not matched to a gene; V was cut back by 6 bases and J by 5 bases. The V gene's germline CDR1 is MNHGY and CDR2 SAAAGT.

Details on this clonotype: A much larger clone lies one base from this, so it may be a read error. For the CDR3, the DNA is TGTGTCAGCATCGCAGGGGAGGTGAACACTGAAGCTTTCTTT. Protein: CVSIAGEVNTEAFF. The gene calls are TRBV7-9 and TRBJ1-1; tentative D call: TRBD1 (6 bases). The CDR3 runs to 14 residues. The germline CDR1 and CDR2 sequences are SEHNR and FQNEAQ (reference sequence). Full variable domain (remainder filled in from reference TRBV7-9 and TRBJ1-1): DTGVSQNPRHKITKRGQNVTFRCDPISEHNRLYWYRQTLGQGPEFLTYFQNEAQLEKSRLLSDRFSAERPKGSFSTLEIQRTEQGDSAMYLCVSIAGEVNTEAFFGQGTRLTVV.

In this sample, this clonotype turned up a few times. CDR3 amino acids: CASRDSGAGELFF. CDR3 nucleotides: TGTGCCAGCCGGGACAGTGGCGCGGGGGAGCTGTTTTTT. The gene calls are TRBV2 and TRBJ2-2; 7 bases are a match to TRBD1. The junction had 8 bases not matched to a gene; V was cut back by 8 bases and J by 8 bases. The CDR3 is 13 amino acids. CDR1 and CDR2 from the germline V gene are SNHLY and FYNNEI.